This T cell receptor (beta chain) was captured by sequencing in a study of cytomegalovirus exposure and HLA in healthy donors. This clone was recorded a few times. Its antigen is unidentified. Study-wide results and caveats: Diagnosis of cytomegalovirus status made by the classifier reportedly showed high specificity and sensitivity. Analysis performed later showed TCR beta chains linked to HLA being more clonally expanded than equally common others. Presence/absence analyses rested on an assumption that sequencing depth was roughly uniform across donors.

The PCR had 60 Vbeta and 13 Jbeta primers. Assay: immunoSEQ multiplex PCR; the TCRdb copy retains only in-frame clones and omits some. The table has some 130,000 clones, 70% seen once. The sequenced sample was PBMCs. This receptor was obtained from a woman aged 60-75 years in good health and CMV-seropositive.

The CDR3 sequence: CSALGGETQYF. CDR3 nucleotides: TGCAGTGCTCTAGGGGGAGAGACCCAGTACTTC. This rearrangement joins TRBV20-1 to TRBJ2-5; D perhaps matches TRBD1 (6 bases). Trimming took 5 bases from V and 4 from J, leaving 8 bases between them. Germline V lookup: CDR1 DFQATT, CDR2 SNEGSKA (reference sequence). The CDR3 is made up of 11 amino acids.